The 20 T cell receptor beta chains reported below all come from one sample, sequenced in a study of blood T cells in healthy people across ages. Through a sample-barcoded 5' primer and a J-beta primer mix, a second PCR was run for about 6 to 11 cycles. One entry per CDR3 protein, called by TCRdb with MiXCR from the 5' RACE reads. This table has around 780,000 distinct CDR3 sequences, roughly 24% appearing once. These sequences were also reported in another study, on T cells of mothers and their children.

The sequenced material came from blood. The receptors here all came from a boy under 18 in good health.

This clonotype has a handful of counts. This chain uses TRBV5-1 with TRBJ2-1; no firm D call. V lost 0 bases, J lost 6 bases, and 10 bases lay in between. The CDR3 runs 14 residues. CDR1 is SGHRS, CDR2 YFSETQ, per germline. The CDR3 spells CASSLGGRPNEQFF. Written as DNA, the CDR3 is TGCGCCAGCAGCTTGGGCGGTCGGCCCAATGAGCAGTTCTTC.

This rearrangement joins TRBV11-2 to TRBJ2-1; 9 nucleotides match TRBD2. Germline loops: CDR1 SGHAT, CDR2 FQNNGV. This CDR3 is built from 17 residues. The V and J ends lost 3 bases and 4 bases, in that order; junction bases with no gene match: 10. The CDR3 DNA follows: TGTGCCAGCAGCTTGGCGGGACTAGCAGTGGGGTACAATGAGCAGTTCTTC. Amino acid sequence: CASSLAGLAVGYNEQFF.

The rearrangement uses TRBV18 and TRBJ2-2, with D possibly being TRBD2 (5 bases). The V gene lost 2 bases and the J gene lost 4 bases, with 11 bases spanning the gap. Looked up from germline, CDR1 is KGHSH and CDR2 is LQKENI. This CDR3 is 15 amino acids long. CDR3 nucleotide sequence: TGTGCCAGCTCACCAGCGGTGAGGGTCACCGGGGAGCTGTTTTTT. Protein: CASSPAVRVTGELFF.

Only a few counts were recorded for this clonotype. The genes are TRBV30 and TRBJ2-7; D perhaps matches TRBD1 (6 bases). This CDR3 is built from 16 residues. Germline V gives CDR1 GTSNPN, CDR2 SVGIG (reference sequence). V was pared by 3 bases and J by 2 bases, with 20 bases between. CDR3 nucleotides: TGTGCCTGGAGCGGTTTGGGTAACAGGGACGCCTACGAGCAGTACTTC. Encoded protein: CAWSGLGNRDAYEQYF.

The table lists this clonotype with a few counts. V usage is TRBV21-1 and J usage is TRBJ2-2; the D segment call TRBD1 is taken from the table without a DNA check. TRBV21-1 counts as a pseudogene. This CDR3 is 17 amino acids long. The CDR3 DNA reads TGTGCCAGCAGCAAAGAAGGGGGACAGGGGGACACCGGGGAGCTGTTTTTT. Translation: CASSKEGGQGDTGELFF.

This rearrangement joins TRBV14 to TRBJ1-2; D unclear. Germline values: CDR1 SGHDN, CDR2 FVKESK. This CDR3 has 13 residues. V shed 1 base and J shed 8 bases, with 11 bases lying between them. The DNA for the CDR3 is TGTGCCAGCAGCCAAGGGCCTTGGGTAGGCTACACCTTC. This codes for CASSQGPWVGYTF.

This clonotype came up a few times. The chain is built from TRBV12-3 or TRBV12-4 and TRBJ2-5; D ambiguous. The J call could be wrong; TRBJ2-1 is a better fit for the DNA end. This CDR3 is built from 15 residues. CDR3 amino acids: CASSYFARLENEQFF. DNA of the CDR3: TGTGCCAGCAGTTATTTTGCGCGACTCGAGAATGAGCAGTTCTTC.

V gene TRBV7-6 combines with J gene TRBJ2-2; D tentatively reads TRBD1 or TRBD2 (6 bases each). The CDR3 totals 16 residues. CDR1 and CDR2 (germline): SGHVS, FNYEAQ. Deletions cut 4 bases from V and 5 bases from J, with 17 bases between. The CDR3 DNA follows: TGTGCCAGCAGCTGGGGGACTTCAGGGGAGACCGGGGAGCTGTTTTTT. This encodes CASSWGTSGETGELFF.

J is TRBJ2-5 and V is TRBV9; no definite D call. Germline CDR1 is SGDLS and CDR2 is YYNGEE. The V and J ends lost 0 bases and 2 bases respectively, with 14 bases between them. This CDR3 region has 16 residues. The CDR3: CASSVGAANLQETQYF. For the CDR3, the DNA is TGTGCCAGCAGCGTAGGTGCGGCCAATTTACAAGAGACCCAGTACTTC.

This clonotype was detected only a few times. The chain couples TRBV20-1 to TRBJ2-3; D gene uncertain. The germline gives CDR1 DFQATT, CDR2 SNEGSKA (reference sequence). V gave up 6 bases and J gave up 1 base, with 11 bases separating them. The CDR3 sequence is 13 residues long. CDR3 region: CSALPYRTDTQYF. The CDR3 DNA reads TGCAGTGCCCTACCGTACCGCACAGATACGCAGTATTTT.

This chain links TRBV7-6 with TRBJ2-3; D perhaps matches TRBD2 (5 bases). Germline V lookup: CDR1 SGHVS, CDR2 FNYEAQ. CDR3 length: 16 residues. V was shortened by 6 bases and J by 0 bases, with 16 bases between the two germline ends. This chain's CDR3 is CASRHGGPYSTDTQYF. In DNA, the CDR3 is TGTGCCAGCAGGCACGGAGGACCTTATAGCACAGATACGCAGTATTTT.

The chain recombines TRBV10-3 with TRBJ1-2; D may be TRBD1 (6 bases). Trimming took off 9 bases at V and 3 bases at J, with 11 bases between the two ends. The germline V gene encodes CDR1 ENHRY and CDR2 SYGVKD. The CDR3 runs 12 residues. The CDR3 loop reads CAIGGRDYGYTF. The CDR3 coding sequence is TGTGCCATTGGGGGGCGCGACTATGGCTACACCTTC.

V usage is TRBV20-1 and J usage is TRBJ2-5; 13 nucleotides line up with TRBD2. V lost 6 bases, J lost 5 bases, and 15 bases stayed unmatched. Germline V gene lookup returns CDR1 DFQATT and CDR2 SNEGSKA (reference sequence). The CDR3 has 17 residues. The DNA for the CDR3 is TGCAGTGCCGCTCCGGGACTAGCGGGGACATCGAGGGAGACCCAGTACTTC. Translation gives CSAAPGLAGTSRETQYF.

The chain joins TRBV4-1 to TRBJ2-5, with a weak D call TRBD1 (6 bases). V was clipped by 1 base and J by 4 bases, with 10 bases between them. The CDR3 loop spans 14 amino acids. CDR1 MGHRA and CDR2 YSYEKL come from the germline V gene. The DNA of the CDR3 is TGCGCCAGCAGCCAAGTAGCAGGGGCAGAGACCCAGTACTTC. Translating it yields CASSQVAGAETQYF.

In its sample, this clonotype was seen many times. CDR3 DNA: TGTGCCACCAGTAGACAGGGGCTCAACAATGAGCAGTTCTTC. Its translation is CATSRQGLNNEQFF. The chain uses TRBV24-1 and TRBJ2-1; 8 bases map to TRBD1. The germline V gene has CDR1 KGHDR and CDR2 SFDVKD. With 6 bases clipped from V and 5 bases from J, the junction kept 5 bases outside the gene matches. The CDR3 sequence is 14 residues long.

The V gene is TRBV6-4, the J gene TRBJ1-5; 7 nucleotides line up with TRBD1. This CDR3 region has 14 residues. After removal of 6 bases from V and 4 bases from J, the junction contained 6 bases not matched to a gene. CDR1 and CDR2 from the germline V gene are MRHNA and SNTAGT. The CDR3 region is CASRNRGPNQPQHF. The DNA of the CDR3 is TGTGCCAGCAGAAACAGGGGCCCTAATCAGCCCCAGCATTTT.

The chain combines TRBV19 with TRBJ2-7; a weak D match, TRBD1 (6 bases). Germline lookup yields CDR1 LNHDA and CDR2 SQIVND (reference sequence). This CDR3 is 15 amino acids long. Trimming removed 6 bases from V and 2 bases from J, with 17 bases in between. CDR3 in amino acids: CASSQGPDRAYEQYF. The CDR3 DNA follows: TGTGCCAGTAGCCAGGGACCGGACAGAGCCTACGAGCAGTACTTC.

The table lists this clonotype with a few counts. Given the absence of the conserved phenylalanine or tryptophan at the CDR3 end, a read error is likely. The chain joins TRBV10-3 to TRBJ2-5; 10 nucleotides align to TRBD2. The germline V gene encodes CDR1 ENHRY and CDR2 SYGVKD. The V gene end was trimmed by 9 bases and the J gene end by 5 bases; junction bases not matched to a gene: 6. This CDR3 region has 13 residues. The CDR3 loop is CAITSGEEETQYL. Written as DNA, the CDR3 is TGTGCCATAACTAGCGGGGAAGAGGAGACCCAGTACCTC.

The CDR3 nucleotides are TGTGCCAGCAGCCAAGAACGCAATGGACTTCAGCCCCAGCATTTT. Its translation is CASSQERNGLQPQHF. The chain employs TRBV4-2 and TRBJ1-5; D is undetermined. CDR3 length: 15 amino acids. Trimming took 0 bases from V and 6 from J, leaving 12 bases between them. Germline V gene lookup returns CDR1 LGHNA and CDR2 YNFKEQ.

This clonotype appeared a few times. The chain is built from TRBV6-5 and TRBJ1-2; a weak D match, TRBD1 (5 bases). CDR1 MNHEY and CDR2 SVGAGI come from the germline V gene. V gave up 0 bases and J gave up 7 bases, with 12 bases separating them. The CDR3 loop spans 14 amino acids. The CDR3 nucleotides read TGTGCCAGCAGTTACTCGAAATCGGGGGTTGGCTACACCTTC. This gives the protein CASSYSKSGVGYTF.